A single TCR beta chain is shown here with its context. As handled by the study authors: Amplifying reference gene primers gave estimates of nucleated cell counts. Only in-frame clones appear in the TCRdb table, and some are missing; sequencing was by immunoSEQ multiplex PCR. That table furnishes V, J and clone size, whereas the DNA furnished D and trimming. The sample includes around 80,000 clones, about 82% of them seen just once. The CDR3 runs 13 residues. Germline V gene lookup returns CDR1 LNHNV and CDR2 YYDKDF (reference sequence). Trimming cost V 0 bases and J 6 bases, with 6 bases left between them. The sample belongs to a study of blood T cell repertoires in COVID-19.

The chain joins TRBV15 to TRBJ1-5; D is uncertain. The TCR comes from a woman of 80 years or more with acute or convalescent COVID-19. What was sequenced was peripheral blood. CDR3 residues: CATSREGGQPQHF. As DNA, the CDR3 is TGTGCCACCAGCAGAGAGGGAGGTCAGCCCCAGCATTTT.